The clone carrying this TCR beta chain was counted a few times. This sample was taken from a study of blood T cell repertoires in COVID-19. This CDR3 region has 12 residues. CDR1 and CDR2 (germline): MGHDK, SYGVNS. V was pared by 5 bases and J by 5 bases, with 9 bases between. Assay used: immunoSEQ multiplex PCR; TCRdb lists only in-frame clones, some missing. The profile covers around 130,000 clones, with just under 85% appearing a single time and about 15% taken by the ten largest. This sequence joins TRBV25-1 and TRBJ1-2; D is perhaps TRBD1 (6 bases). This TCR was recovered from a woman in her forties or fifties with acute or convalescent COVID-19. The sequencing input was peripheral blood. CDR3 sequence: CASSLGAYGYTF. In DNA form, the CDR3 reads TGTGCCAGCAGTCTGGGGGCTTATGGCTACACCTTC.